This T cell receptor (beta chain) was found in a study of T cell responses to AZD1222 COVID-19 vaccine. Only in-frame clones appear in the TCRdb table, and some are missing; sequencing was by immunoSEQ multiplex PCR. The table lists about 110,000 clones, just over 90% of them singletons, with approximately 5.6% in the top ten. The CDR3 has 15 amino acids. V dropped 0 bases and J dropped 3 bases, with 9 bases sitting between them. Germline loops: CDR1 MNHEY, CDR2 SMNVEV (reference sequence). This chain joins TRBV27 and TRBJ2-1, with a weak D call TRBD2 (6 bases). This clonotype originated in an adult who received the AZD1222 COVID-19 vaccine. Sample: peripheral blood, taken 28 days after the second AZD1222 dose. CDR3 sequence reads: CASSLSGTRYNEQFF. The CDR3 region has the DNA TGTGCCAGCAGTTTATCTGGGACTCGCTACAATGAGCAGTTCTTC.